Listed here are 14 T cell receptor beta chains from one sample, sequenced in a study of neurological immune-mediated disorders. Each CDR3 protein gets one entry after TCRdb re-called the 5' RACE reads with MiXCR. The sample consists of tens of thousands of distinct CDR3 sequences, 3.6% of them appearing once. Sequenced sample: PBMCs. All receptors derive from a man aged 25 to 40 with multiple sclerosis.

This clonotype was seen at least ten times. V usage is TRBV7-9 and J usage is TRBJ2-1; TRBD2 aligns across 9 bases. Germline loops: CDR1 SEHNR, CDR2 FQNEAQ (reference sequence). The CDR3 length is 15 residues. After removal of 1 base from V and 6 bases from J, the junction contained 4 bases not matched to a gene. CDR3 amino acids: CASSLVAGGPNEQFF. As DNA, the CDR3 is TGTGCCAGCAGCTTAGTGGCGGGGGGGCCCAATGAGCAGTTCTTC. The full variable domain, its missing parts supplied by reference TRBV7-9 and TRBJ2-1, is DTGVSQNPRHKITKRGQNVTFRCDPISEHNRLYWYRQTLGQGPEFLTYFQNEAQLEKSRLLSDRFSAERPKGSFSTLEIQRTEQGDSAMYLCASSLVAGGPNEQFFGPGTRLTVL.

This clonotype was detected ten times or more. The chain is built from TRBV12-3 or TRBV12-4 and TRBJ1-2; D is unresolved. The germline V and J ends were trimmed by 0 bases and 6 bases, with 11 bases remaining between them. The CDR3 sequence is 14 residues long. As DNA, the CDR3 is TGTGCCAGCAGTTTAGCTCCGGTAAAAGATGGCTACACCTTC. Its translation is CASSLAPVKDGYTF.

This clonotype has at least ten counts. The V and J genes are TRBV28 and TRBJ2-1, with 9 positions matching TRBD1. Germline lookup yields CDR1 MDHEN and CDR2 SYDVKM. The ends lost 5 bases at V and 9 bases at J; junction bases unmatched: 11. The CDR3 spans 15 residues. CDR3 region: CASSISGTGQGEQFF. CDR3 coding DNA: TGTGCCAGCAGTATCTCCGGGACAGGGCAGGGTGAGCAGTTCTTC.

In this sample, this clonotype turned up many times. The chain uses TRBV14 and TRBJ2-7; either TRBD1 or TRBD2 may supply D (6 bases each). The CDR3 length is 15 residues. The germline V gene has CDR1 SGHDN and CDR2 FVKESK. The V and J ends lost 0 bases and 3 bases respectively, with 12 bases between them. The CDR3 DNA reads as TGTGCCAGCAGCCAAGATTTGGGGGGCCTCTACGAGCAGTACTTC. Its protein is CASSQDLGGLYEQYF.

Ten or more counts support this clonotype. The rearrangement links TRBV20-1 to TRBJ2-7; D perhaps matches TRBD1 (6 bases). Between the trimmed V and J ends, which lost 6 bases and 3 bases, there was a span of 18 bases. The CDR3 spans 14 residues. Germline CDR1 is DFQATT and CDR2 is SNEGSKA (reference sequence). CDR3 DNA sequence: TGCAGTGCACAGTGGGTGGGCAGGGGCTACGAGCAGTACTTC. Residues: CSAQWVGRGYEQYF.

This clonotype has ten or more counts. The CDR3 loop is CASAGTSGYEQYF. The CDR3 DNA sequence: TGTGCCAGTGCCGGGACTAGCGGTTACGAGCAGTACTTC. The rearrangement links TRBV6-1 to TRBJ2-7; 11 positions agree with TRBD2. Germline V gives CDR1 MNHNS, CDR2 SASEGT. The junction had 5 bases not matched to a gene; V was cut back by 9 bases and J by 4 bases. CDR3 length equals 13 residues.

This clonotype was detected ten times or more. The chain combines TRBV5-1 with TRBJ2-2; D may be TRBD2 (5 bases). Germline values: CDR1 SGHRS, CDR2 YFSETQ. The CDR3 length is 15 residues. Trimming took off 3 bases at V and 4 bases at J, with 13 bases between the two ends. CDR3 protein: CASSWGERTTGELFF. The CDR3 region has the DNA TGCGCCAGCAGCTGGGGAGAGAGGACCACCGGGGAGCTGTTTTTT. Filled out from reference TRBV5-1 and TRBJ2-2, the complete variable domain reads KAGVTQTPRYLIKTRGQQVTLSCSPISGHRSVSWYQQTPGQGLQFLFEYFSETQRNKGNFPGRFSGRQFSNSRSEMNVSTLELGDSALYLCASSWGERTTGELFFGEGSRLTVL.

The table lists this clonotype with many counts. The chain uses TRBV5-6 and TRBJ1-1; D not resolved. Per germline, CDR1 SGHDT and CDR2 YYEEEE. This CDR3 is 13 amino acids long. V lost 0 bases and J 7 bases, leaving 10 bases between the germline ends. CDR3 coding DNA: TGTGCCAGCAGCTTGGACCCTGGGTATGAAGCTTTCTTT. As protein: CASSLDPGYEAFF.

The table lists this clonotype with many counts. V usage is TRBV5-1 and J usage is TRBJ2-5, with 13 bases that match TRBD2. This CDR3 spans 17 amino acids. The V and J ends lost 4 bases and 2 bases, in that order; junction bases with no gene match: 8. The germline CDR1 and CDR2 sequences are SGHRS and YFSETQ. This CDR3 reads CASSRLAGGPAQETQYF. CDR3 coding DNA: TGCGCCAGCAGCCGACTAGCGGGGGGTCCAGCGCAAGAGACCCAGTACTTC.

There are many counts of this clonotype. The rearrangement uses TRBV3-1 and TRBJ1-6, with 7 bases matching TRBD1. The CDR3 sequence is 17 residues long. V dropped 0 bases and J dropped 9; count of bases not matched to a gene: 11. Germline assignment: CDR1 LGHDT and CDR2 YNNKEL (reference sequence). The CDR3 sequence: CASSQDLQTGWGSPLHF. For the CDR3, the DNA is TGTGCCAGCAGCCAAGATTTGCAGACAGGGTGGGGTTCACCCCTCCACTTT.

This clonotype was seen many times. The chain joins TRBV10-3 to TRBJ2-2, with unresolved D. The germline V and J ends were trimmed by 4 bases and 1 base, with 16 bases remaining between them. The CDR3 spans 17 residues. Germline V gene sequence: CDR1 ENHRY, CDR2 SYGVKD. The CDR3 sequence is CAISGFLSSGNTGELFF. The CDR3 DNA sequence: TGTGCCATCAGTGGGTTTCTTTCATCGGGGAACACCGGGGAGCTGTTTTTT.

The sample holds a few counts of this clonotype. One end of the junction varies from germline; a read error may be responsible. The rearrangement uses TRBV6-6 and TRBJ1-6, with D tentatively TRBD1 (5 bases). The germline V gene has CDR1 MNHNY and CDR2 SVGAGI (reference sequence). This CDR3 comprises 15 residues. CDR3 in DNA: TGTGCCAGCAGGACCAGGGTTCGTCCCGATTCACCCCTCAACTTT. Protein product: CASRTRVRPDSPLNF.

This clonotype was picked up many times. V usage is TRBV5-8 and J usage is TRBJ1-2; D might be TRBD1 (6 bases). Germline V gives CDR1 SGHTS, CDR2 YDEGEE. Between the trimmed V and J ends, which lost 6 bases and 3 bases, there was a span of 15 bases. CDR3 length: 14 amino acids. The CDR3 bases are TGTGCCAGCACCCTGACGGCAGGGGACTATGGCTACACCTTC. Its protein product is CASTLTAGDYGYTF.

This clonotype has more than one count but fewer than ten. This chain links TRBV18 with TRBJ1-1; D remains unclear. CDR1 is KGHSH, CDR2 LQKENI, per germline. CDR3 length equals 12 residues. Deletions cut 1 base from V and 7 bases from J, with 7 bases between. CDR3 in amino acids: CASSPLTVEAFF. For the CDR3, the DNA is TGTGCCAGCTCACCACTCACGGTTGAAGCTTTCTTT.